A single sample gave rise to the 20 T cell receptor beta chains below, sequenced in a study of breast tumors, draining lymph nodes, adjacent tissues. The lymph nodes were axillary draining lymph nodes from breast cancer patients. MiXCR, run by TCRdb on the multiplex PCR reads, gives a single entry per CDR3 protein. The sample shows about 180,000 distinct CDR3 sequences, roughly 35% of them seen only once. Sample: axillary lymph node tissue. The receptor source for this set is a female donor with breast cancer. Some clones in this sample may be carry-over from other donors' samples.

This clonotype was observed many times. The chain couples TRBV30 to TRBJ1-6; 8 nucleotides agree with TRBD1. The CDR3 is made up of 14 amino acids. The germline V gene encodes CDR1 GTSNPN and CDR2 SVGIG (reference sequence). Trimming at V came to 2 bases and at J to 9 bases, leaving 6 bases not matched to a gene. CDR3 in DNA: TGTGCCTGGAGTCGAGACAGGGGAGTTTCACCCCTCCACTTT. Translation: CAWSRDRGVSPLHF. The full variable domain, rest sourced from reference TRBV30 and TRBJ1-6, is SQTIHQWPATLVQPVGSPLSLECTVEGTSNPNLYWYRQAAGRGLQLLFYSVGIGQISSEVPQNLSASRPQDRQFILSSKKLLLSDSGFYLCAWSRDRGVSPLHFGNGTRLTVT.

The chain joins TRBV7-3 to TRBJ1-4, with TRBD1 matching over 8 bases. This CDR3 has 19 residues. The germline CDR1 and CDR2 sequences are SGHTA and FQGTGA. The junction had 11 bases not matched to a gene; V was cut back by 2 bases and J by 0 bases. The CDR3 nucleotides read TGTGCCAGCAGCTTATCCACAGGGGGGGGGCGAGCAACTAATGAAAAACTGTTTTTT. Encoded protein: CASSLSTGGGRATNEKLFF.

This clonotype has only a few counts. This may come from a read error, since a much larger clone is one base off. This chain links TRBV6-1 with TRBJ1-2, with D uncertain. This CDR3 region has 15 residues. Germline CDR1 and CDR2: MNHNS and SASEGT. In DNA, the CDR3 is TGTGCCAGCAGTCAAGCGCGAGGGCGGCAATATGGCTACACCTTC. Amino acid sequence: CASSQARGRQYGYTF.

This clonotype was counted many times. The chain links TRBV5-5 to TRBJ1-5; 7 bases match TRBD1. V gave up 4 bases and J gave up 5 bases; unmatched junction bases: 6. This CDR3 is built from 14 residues. The germline gives CDR1 SGHKS, CDR2 YYEKEE (reference sequence). In nucleotides, the CDR3 is TGTGCCAGCAGCCCTCTCACAGGGGATCAGCCCCAGCATTTT. It encodes CASSPLTGDQPQHF. The full variable domain, with the rest looked up from reference TRBV5-5 and TRBJ1-5, is DAGVTQSPTHLIKTRGQQVTLRCSPISGHKSVSWYQQVLGQGPQFIFQYYEKEERGRGNFPDRFSARQFPNYSSELNVNALLLGDSALYLCASSPLTGDQPQHFGDGTRLSIL.

This clonotype occurred a few times. This may stem from a read error, because a much larger clone lies one nucleotide away. Since no conserved phenylalanine or tryptophan closes the CDR3, a read error is the likely cause. CDR3 sequence (DNA): TGTGCCAGCAGCGTAGGGAGGAAGGACGAGCAGTACTCC. It translates to CASSVGRKDEQYS. The V gene is TRBV9, the J gene TRBJ2-7, with D perhaps matching TRBD2 (5 bases). V shed 0 bases and J shed 5 bases, with 9 bases lying between them. This CDR3 has 13 residues. Per the germline V gene, CDR1 is SGDLS and CDR2 is YYNGEE.

In this sample, this clonotype turned up many times. The chain is built from TRBV6-1 and TRBJ1-2; D gene ambiguous. V was shortened by 2 bases and J by 4 bases, with 11 bases between the two germline ends. CDR1 is MNHNS, CDR2 SASEGT, per germline. This CDR3 comprises 14 residues. The chain's CDR3 is CASSEPSRLYGYTF. CDR3 in DNA: TGTGCCAGCAGTGAACCCTCTCGCCTCTATGGCTACACCTTC.

A word on this clonotype: A read error is possible here, since a much larger clone lies one base away. The chain carries TRBV6-1 and TRBJ2-7; TRBD1 or TRBD2 may be the D gene (5 bases each). V lost 5 bases and J lost 6, with 14 bases in between. The CDR3 length is 13 residues. CDR1 and CDR2 from the germline V gene are MNHNS and SASEGT. CDR3 protein: CASSRVGGGEQYF. Here the CDR3 DNA reads TGTGCCAGCAGTCGCGTCGGTGGGGGCGAGCAGTACTTC.

This clonotype has ten or more counts. The chain recombines TRBV7-9 with TRBJ2-7; weak D call: TRBD2 (6 bases). V gave up 3 bases and J gave up 2 bases, with 11 bases separating them. The CDR3 length is 14 residues. The germline gives CDR1 SEHNR, CDR2 FQNEAQ (reference sequence). DNA of the CDR3: TGTGCCAGCAGCTTTAGCGGACTTACCTACGAGCAGTACTTC. Its protein product is CASSFSGLTYEQYF.

The chain combines TRBV28 with TRBJ2-7; 7 bases align to TRBD2. Losses at the gene ends were 9 bases for V and 3 bases for J; bases not matched to a gene: 11. CDR3 size: 14 residues. Germline V lookup: CDR1 MDHEN, CDR2 SYDVKM. CDR3: CASRIAGVIYEQYF. CDR3 nucleotides: TGTGCCAGTAGAATTGCGGGGGTGATCTACGAGCAGTACTTC. Drawing the rest from reference TRBV28 and TRBJ2-7, the complete variable domain is DVKVTQSSRYLVKRTGEKVFLECVQDMDHENMFWYRQDPGLGLRLIYFSYDVKMKEKGDIPEGYSVSREKKERFSLILESASTNQTSMYLCASRIAGVIYEQYFGPGTRLTVT.

The chain carries TRBV19 and TRBJ2-3; either TRBD1 or TRBD2 may supply D (5 bases each). Germline V gene data show CDR1 as LNHDA and CDR2 as SQIVND (reference sequence). This CDR3 region has 13 residues. The V end was cut by 5 bases, the J end by 2 bases, with 8 bases between. CDR3 coding DNA: TGTGCCAGTAGTGAGGGGCCCACAGATACGCAGTATTTT. The encoded protein is CASSEGPTDTQYF.

This clonotype showed up just a few times. This chain uses TRBV6-5 with TRBJ1-1, with D uncertain. Germline CDR1 MNHEY, CDR2 SVGAGI. V was pared by 6 bases and J by 4 bases, with 12 bases between. This CDR3 has 13 amino acids. The CDR3 DNA reads TGTGCCAGCAGACCATTCGGCACCACTGAAGCTTTCTTT. Translated: CASRPFGTTEAFF.

This clonotype was observed at least ten times. The chain combines TRBV20-1 with TRBJ2-1, with 9 positions matching TRBD2. Germline-derived CDR1 and CDR2 are DFQATT and SNEGSKA (reference sequence). V dropped 2 bases and J dropped 3; count of bases not matched to a gene: 2. This CDR3 has 14 amino acids. The CDR3 here is CSARLAGIYNEQFF. DNA of the CDR3: TGCAGTGCTAGACTAGCGGGGATCTACAATGAGCAGTTCTTC.

This sequence joins TRBV29-1 and TRBJ1-4; TRBD1 matches at 7 bases. This CDR3 contains 14 residues. Trimming cost V 8 bases and J 7 bases; bases outside gene matches: 13. Germline V lookup: CDR1 SQVTM, CDR2 ANQGSEA. The CDR3 is CSSQERGHGEKLFF. For the CDR3, the DNA is TGCAGCAGCCAAGAGAGGGGGCATGGTGAAAAACTGTTTTTT.

Many counts were recorded for this clonotype. CDR3 loop: CASSERGGSYEQYF. CDR3 bases: TGTGCCAGCAGTGAGAGGGGGGGATCCTACGAGCAGTACTTC. The rearrangement joins TRBV25-1 to TRBJ2-7; a weak D match, TRBD2 (7 bases). The CDR3 totals 14 residues. Trimming removed 3 bases at V and 1 base at J, with 10 bases between. The germline V gene encodes CDR1 MGHDK and CDR2 SYGVNS.

On this clonotype itself: A read error may explain this, as a much larger clone is one base away. The genes are TRBV12-3 or TRBV12-4 and TRBJ1-4; D ambiguous. The length of the CDR3 is 11 residues. The CDR3, as DNA: TGTGCCAGCAGTAAAAATGGAAAACTGTTTTTT. It encodes CASSKNGKLFF.

This clonotype was counted at least ten times. The gene calls are TRBV6-5 and TRBJ2-7; D possibly corresponds to TRBD2 (5 bases). CDR3 length: 15 residues. Germline CDR1 reads MNHEY; CDR2 reads SVGAGI. V was pared by 2 bases and J by 1 base, with 12 bases between. CDR3 sequence: CASSYGPTGSYEQYF. The CDR3 DNA is TGTGCCAGCAGTTACGGTCCCACGGGGTCCTACGAGCAGTACTTC.

This clonotype was counted at least ten times. This chain's CDR3 is CASSMRLAGTYEQYF. The CDR3 DNA sequence: TGTGCCAGTAGTATGCGTCTAGCGGGAACATACGAGCAGTACTTC. The V call is TRBV19, the J call TRBJ2-7; the match to TRBD2 covers 9 bases. CDR1 is LNHDA and CDR2 is SQIVND in the germline V gene (reference sequence). The CDR3 has 15 amino acids. The V gene end was trimmed by 3 bases and the J gene end by 4 bases; junction bases not matched to a gene: 7.

About this clonotype: An end of the junction does not agree with germline; a read error may underlie this. V is TRBV6-2 or TRBV6-3 and J is TRBJ2-7; TRBD1 might be the D (6 bases). Germline V gives CDR1 MNHEY, CDR2 SVGEGT. CDR3 length: 18 amino acids. CDR3 sequence reads: CASSHSRGLGANSYEQYF. In nucleotides, the CDR3 is TGTGCCAGCAGTCACTCGAGAGGTCTGGGGGCCAACTCCTACGAGCAGTACTTC.

This clonotype was seen repeatedly, ten times or more. The chain carries TRBV4-2 and TRBJ2-3; D not certain. This CDR3 comprises 14 residues. Germline V gives CDR1 LGHNA, CDR2 YNFKEQ. The ends were cut back, 3 bases at V and 5 bases at J, with 12 bases in the middle. The CDR3 bases are TGTGCCAGCAGCCACGGTAGACTCGGAGATACGCAGTATTTT. This translates into CASSHGRLGDTQYF.

This clonotype was seen many times. The gene calls are TRBV20-1 and TRBJ2-3; 7 bases line up with TRBD2. After removal of 6 bases from V and 0 bases from J, the junction contained 12 bases not matched to a gene. The length of the CDR3 is 16 residues. The germline V gene encodes CDR1 DFQATT and CDR2 SNEGSKA (reference sequence). The DNA for the CDR3 is TGCAGTGCCCCGGTCGGCGGGGGTTCTAGCACAGATACGCAGTATTTT. Protein product: CSAPVGGGSSTDTQYF.